This T cell receptor beta chain is drawn from a study of cytomegalovirus exposure and HLA in healthy donors. Study conclusions and caveats: Presence/absence analyses treated sequencing depth as roughly uniform across donors. Being indistinguishable, some V segments were excluded, TRBV6-2 and TRBV6-3 among them.

With respect to this clone: What it recognizes is unknown.

The CDR3 contains 15 residues. Trimming shortened V by 0 bases and J by 0 bases, and 5 bases separated the two germline ends. CDR1 is MNHNY and CDR2 is SVGAGI in the germline V gene (reference sequence). Use of 60 Vbeta and 13 Jbeta primers characterized the PCR. TCRdb's copy holds only in-frame clones and misses some; the assay was immunoSEQ multiplex PCR. The data hold 150,000 to 200,000 clones, with roughly 86% observed a single time. The sequence derives from a girl between 10 and 17 years old in good health and CMV-seropositive. The sequencing input was PBMCs. V is TRBV6-6 and J is TRBJ2-2; possible D gene TRBD1, 5 bases. In DNA, the CDR3 is TGTGCCAGCAGTTACTCGACAGCGAACACCGGGGAGCTGTTTTTT. It specifies CASSYSTANTGELFF.